The present entry profiles one T cell receptor beta chain with its context. This clonotype was seen many times. The clone's antigen remains unknown. No much larger clone is present one base from it, and per-base qualities are unavailable. All patients had node-negative disease on CT and PET/CT, and none had a history of other malignancies or prior chemotherapy or radiotherapy. At each of the two time points, around 5.7 milliliters of peripheral venous blood were collected into EDTA tubes. Ficoll-Paque Plus density-gradient centrifugation was used to isolate PBMCs. Samples were stored at -80°C immediately after collection until analysis. Two rounds of multiplex PCR were used to amplify the TCR beta CDR3 region from genomic DNA. In the first round of PCR, primers specific to each TRBV and TRBJ gene were used, and the primer sequences are filed in Chinese patent CN105087789A. Universal primers were used in the second round of PCR. The Roche High Pure PCR Template Preparation Kit was used to extract genomic DNA from frozen PBMCs. An Illumina HiSeq 3000 was used to sequence the libraries paired-end with 151 bp reads. From the authors' description of their analysis: Raw reads lacking the multiplex PCR primer sequences were removed with CutAdapt. Using PEAR, the high-quality paired reads were merged into contigs. TRB V, D and J gene segments were assigned to each contig with MiXCR by alignment to reference sequences. To remove sequencing errors, CDR3 sequences were clustered according to base quality and sequence similarity. Diversity was calculated as Shannon entropy divided by the natural log of the number of productive TCR sequences. Clonality was computed as one minus the ratio of Shannon entropy to the natural log of the number of unique clonotypes. Using the Youden index from ROC curves, the researchers picked the repertoire-metric cut-offs for progression-free survival, and all analyses were carried out in R 3.5.3. TCRdb reprocessed the public reads (quality trimming at Q25 with fastp, clone calling with MiXCR) and kept in-frame beta chains. Duplicate CDR3 protein sequences are folded into a single record with the most common DNA and genes. TCRdb's processing, not the authors', yielded these V and J calls. Counted in this sample were 20,000 or so distinct CDR3 sequences; roughly 26% of them appeared once. About 22% of the sample is in the top ten clones.

This sample is part of a study of prognosis after radiotherapy for stage I lung cancer listed by TCRdb under 2021. Background for the entire study: Between early 2018 and January 2019, over 15 patients with stage I NSCLC were enrolled in Nanjing, China. This study profiled peripheral blood TCR beta repertoires from stage I NSCLC patients before and after stereotactic body radiotherapy and linked the repertoires to distant failure. Image-guided IMRT or VMAT was used to deliver SBRT in 3 to 5 fractions at a biologically effective dose of at least 100 Gy. Stage I lung tumors that were newly diagnosed and primary were found in roughly 15 patients, while about five patients had oligometastatic NSCLC after surgical resection of the primary tumor. After SBRT, distant metastases developed in about 20% of the 19 patients at a median of around 7 months, while the remaining 15 patients had no significant progression. Every patient was deemed medically inoperable, about a dozen because of comorbidities and over five because they refused surgery. Concurrent therapy was not administered to any patient alongside SBRT. The cohort comprised 10 to 15 men and about 6 women with a median age of about 70 years, ranging from about 50 to 84 years. On tumor histology, more than ten patients had adenocarcinoma and several had squamous cell carcinoma. The study sequenced some 38 blood samples from about 20 patients, one before and one after SBRT per patient. The paper as a whole reports these results and caveats: Whether the expanded TCR clones were tumor-specific was not determined. The small cohort and short follow-up limited the study, so independent validation of the findings is needed. A decrease in unique TCR clone counts was observed after SBRT (median 10,088 before versus around 6,900 after; Wilcoxon paired P=0.011). Differences in TRBV and TRBJ usage frequencies by metastasis status were reportedly observed in two V genes at baseline and in nine V and two J genes after SBRT. Post-SBRT Shannon entropy and its change from baseline were lower in patients who developed distant metastases; baseline Shannon entropy was not associated with metastases. All reported P values were unadjusted for multiple comparisons.

The clonotype was recovered from a donor aged 50 or older with non-small cell lung cancer. Here the sequenced sample was PBMCs, taken before or after stereotactic body radiation therapy (not recorded which).

The CDR3 corresponds to CSARFDRGSGANVLTF. The nucleotide sequence is given as TGCAGTGCTAGATTCGACAGGGGCTCTGGGGCCAACGTCCTGACTTTC. The chain joins TRBV20-1 to TRBJ2-6, with 8 central nucleotides matching TRBD1. The CDR3 sequence holds 16 residues, the cysteine and phenylalanine included. Only the CDR3 DNA stays, 48 bases, in frame from base 1. The V end gives up 2 bases and the J end 0 bases, leaving 3 bases in the junction not matched to a gene. CDR1 and CDR2 were assigned from the germline V gene (reference sequence) as DFQATT and SNEGSKA.